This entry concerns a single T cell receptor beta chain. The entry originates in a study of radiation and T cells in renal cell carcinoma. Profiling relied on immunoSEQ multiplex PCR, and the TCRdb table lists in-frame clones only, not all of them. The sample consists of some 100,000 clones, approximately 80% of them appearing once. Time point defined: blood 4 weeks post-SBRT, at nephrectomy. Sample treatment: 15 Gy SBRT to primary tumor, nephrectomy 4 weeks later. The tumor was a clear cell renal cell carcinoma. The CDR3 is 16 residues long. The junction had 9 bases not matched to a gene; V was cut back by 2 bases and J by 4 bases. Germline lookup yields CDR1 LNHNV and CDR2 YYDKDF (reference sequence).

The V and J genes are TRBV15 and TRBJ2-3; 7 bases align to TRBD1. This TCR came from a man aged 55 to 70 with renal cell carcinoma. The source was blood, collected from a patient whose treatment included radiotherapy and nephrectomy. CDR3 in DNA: TGTGCCACCAGCAGACGCCGGACAGGTTTATCAGATACGCAGTATTTT. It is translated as CATSRRRTGLSDTQYF.